The clone carrying this T cell receptor (beta chain) was detected a few times. The entry originates in a study of T-cell memory formation after mild COVID-19. Each CDR3 protein gets one entry after TCRdb re-called the 5' RACE reads with MiXCR. The top ten clones hold about 12% of a sample with roughly 600,000 distinct CDR3 sequences, more than 15% of them seen once. The TCR originated in an adult woman who had mild COVID-19 (a few samples of this study predate the infection). Cell type and time point are not known. Sequenced input: PBMCs or a T cell subset sorted from them (not recorded which).

The CDR3 reads CASSQEVLAGGNEQFF. CDR3 nucleotides: TGTGCCAGCAGCCAAGAGGTGCTAGCGGGAGGTAATGAGCAGTTCTTC. The chain carries TRBV3-1 and TRBJ2-1; 11 positions match TRBD2. Germline CDR1 is LGHDT and CDR2 is YNNKEL (reference sequence). V gave up 0 bases and J gave up 7 bases; unmatched junction bases: 5. CDR3 size: 16 residues.